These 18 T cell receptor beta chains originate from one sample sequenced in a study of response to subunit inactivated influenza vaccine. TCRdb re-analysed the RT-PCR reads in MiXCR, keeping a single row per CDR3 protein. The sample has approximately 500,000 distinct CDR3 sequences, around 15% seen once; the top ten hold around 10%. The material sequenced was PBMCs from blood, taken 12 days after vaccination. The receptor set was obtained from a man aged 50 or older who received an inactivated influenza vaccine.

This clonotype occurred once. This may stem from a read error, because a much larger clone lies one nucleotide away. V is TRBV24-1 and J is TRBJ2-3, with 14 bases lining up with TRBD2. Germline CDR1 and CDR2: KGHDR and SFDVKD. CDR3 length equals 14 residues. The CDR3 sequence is CATSTSGGGDTQSF. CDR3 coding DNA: TGTGCCACCTCGACTAGCGGGGGGGGAGATACGCAGTCTTTT.

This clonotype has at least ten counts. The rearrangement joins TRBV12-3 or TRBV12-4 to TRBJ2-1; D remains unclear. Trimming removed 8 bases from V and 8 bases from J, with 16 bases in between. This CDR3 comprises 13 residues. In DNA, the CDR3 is TGTGCCAGCGGAGCCTCTCAGTGGGATGAGCAGTTCTTC. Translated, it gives CASGASQWDEQFF.

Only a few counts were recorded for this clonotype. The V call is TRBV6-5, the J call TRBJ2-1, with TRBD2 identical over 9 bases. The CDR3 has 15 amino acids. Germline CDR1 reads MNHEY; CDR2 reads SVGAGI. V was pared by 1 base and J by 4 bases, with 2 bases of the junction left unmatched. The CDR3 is CASSYYSGGYNEQFF. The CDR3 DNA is TGTGCCAGCAGTTACTATAGCGGGGGATACAATGAGCAGTTCTTC.

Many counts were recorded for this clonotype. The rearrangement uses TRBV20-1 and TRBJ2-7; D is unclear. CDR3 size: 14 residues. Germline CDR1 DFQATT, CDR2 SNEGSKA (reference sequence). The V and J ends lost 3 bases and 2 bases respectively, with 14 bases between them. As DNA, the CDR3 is TGCAGTGCTAGCGGTCTGGGATCCACCTACGAGCAGTACTTC. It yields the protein CSASGLGSTYEQYF.

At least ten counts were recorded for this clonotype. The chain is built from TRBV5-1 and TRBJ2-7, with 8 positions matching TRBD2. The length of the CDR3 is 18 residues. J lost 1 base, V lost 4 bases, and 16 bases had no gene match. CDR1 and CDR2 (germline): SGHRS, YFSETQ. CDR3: CASSGTPPTSGDSYEQYF. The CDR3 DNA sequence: TGCGCCAGCAGCGGAACTCCCCCTACTAGCGGAGATTCCTACGAGCAGTACTTC.

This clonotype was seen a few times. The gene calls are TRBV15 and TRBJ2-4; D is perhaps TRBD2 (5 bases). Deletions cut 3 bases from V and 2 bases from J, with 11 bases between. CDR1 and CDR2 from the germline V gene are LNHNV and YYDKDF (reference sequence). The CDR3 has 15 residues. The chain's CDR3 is CATSSNRRSKNIQYF. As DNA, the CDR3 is TGTGCCACCAGCAGCAATCGGAGGTCCAAAAACATTCAGTACTTC.

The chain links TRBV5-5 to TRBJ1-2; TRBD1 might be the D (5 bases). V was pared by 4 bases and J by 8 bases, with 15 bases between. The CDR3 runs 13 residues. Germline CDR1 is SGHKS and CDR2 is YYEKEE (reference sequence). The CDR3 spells CASSRAGGGGYTF. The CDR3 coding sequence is TGTGCCAGCAGCCGTGCGGGGGGAGGAGGCTACACCTTC. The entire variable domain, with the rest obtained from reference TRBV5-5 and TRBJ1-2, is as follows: DAGVTQSPTHLIKTRGQQVTLRCSPISGHKSVSWYQQVLGQGPQFIFQYYEKEERGRGNFPDRFSARQFPNYSSELNVNALLLGDSALYLCASSRAGGGGYTFGSGTRLTVV.

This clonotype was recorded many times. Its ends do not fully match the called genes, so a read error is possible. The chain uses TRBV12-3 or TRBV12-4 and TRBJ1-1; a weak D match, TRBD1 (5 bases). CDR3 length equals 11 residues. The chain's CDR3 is CASSSVGGKIF. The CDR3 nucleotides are TGTGCCAGCAGCTCCGTTGGGGGTAAGATCTTT.

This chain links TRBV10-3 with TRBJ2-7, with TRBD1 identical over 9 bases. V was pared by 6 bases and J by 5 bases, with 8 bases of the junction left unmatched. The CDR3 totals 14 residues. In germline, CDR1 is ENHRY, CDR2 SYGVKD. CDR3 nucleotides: TGTGCCATCAGCCCGACAGGGGGTTTTCACGAGCAGTACTTC. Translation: CAISPTGGFHEQYF.

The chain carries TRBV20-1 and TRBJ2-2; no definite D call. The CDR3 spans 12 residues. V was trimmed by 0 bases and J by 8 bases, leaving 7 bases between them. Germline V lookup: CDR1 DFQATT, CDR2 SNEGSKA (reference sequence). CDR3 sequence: CSARDWRGELFF. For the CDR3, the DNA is TGCAGTGCTAGAGATTGGAGAGGGGAGCTGTTTTTT.

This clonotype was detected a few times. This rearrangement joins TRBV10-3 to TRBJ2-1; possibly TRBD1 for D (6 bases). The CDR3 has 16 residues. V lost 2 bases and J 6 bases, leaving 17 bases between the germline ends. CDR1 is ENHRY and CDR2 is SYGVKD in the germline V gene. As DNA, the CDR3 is TGTGCCATCAGTGAGAGAGGGGGTAGGGCAGTCAATGAGCAGTTCTTC. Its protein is CAISERGGRAVNEQFF.

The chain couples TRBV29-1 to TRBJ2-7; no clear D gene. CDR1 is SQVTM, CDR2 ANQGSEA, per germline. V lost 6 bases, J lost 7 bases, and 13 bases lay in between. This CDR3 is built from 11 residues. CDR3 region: CSVHLGQEQYF. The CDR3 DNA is TGCAGCGTCCACCTCGGGCAGGAGCAGTACTTC.

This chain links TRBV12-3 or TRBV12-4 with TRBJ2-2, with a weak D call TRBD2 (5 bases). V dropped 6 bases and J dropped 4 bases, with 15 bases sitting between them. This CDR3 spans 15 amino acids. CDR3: CASREDARGTGELFF. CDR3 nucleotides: TGTGCCAGCAGGGAGGACGCACGGGGCACCGGGGAGCTGTTTTTT.

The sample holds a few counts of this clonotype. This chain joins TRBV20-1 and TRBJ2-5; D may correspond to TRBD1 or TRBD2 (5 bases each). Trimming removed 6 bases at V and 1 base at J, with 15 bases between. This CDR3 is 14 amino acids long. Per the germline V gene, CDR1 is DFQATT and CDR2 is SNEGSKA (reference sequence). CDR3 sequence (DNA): TGCAGTGCAATGGGACCGAGGACCCAAGAGACCCAGTACTTC. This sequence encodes CSAMGPRTQETQYF.

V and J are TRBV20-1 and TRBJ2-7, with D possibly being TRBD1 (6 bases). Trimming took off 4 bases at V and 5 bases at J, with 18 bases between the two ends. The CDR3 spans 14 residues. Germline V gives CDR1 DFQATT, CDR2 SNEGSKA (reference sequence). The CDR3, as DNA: TGCAGTGCTACAAGACCCGGGCCAGGGGACGAGCAGTACTTC. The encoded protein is CSATRPGPGDEQYF.

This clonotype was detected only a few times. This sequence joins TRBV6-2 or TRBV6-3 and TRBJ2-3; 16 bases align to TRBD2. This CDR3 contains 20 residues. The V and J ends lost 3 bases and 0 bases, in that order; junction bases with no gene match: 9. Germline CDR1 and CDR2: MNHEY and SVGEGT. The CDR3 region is CASSYTGGLAGGSSTDTQYF. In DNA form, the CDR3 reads TGTGCCAGCAGTTATACTGGGGGACTAGCGGGAGGGTCTAGCACAGATACGCAGTATTTT.

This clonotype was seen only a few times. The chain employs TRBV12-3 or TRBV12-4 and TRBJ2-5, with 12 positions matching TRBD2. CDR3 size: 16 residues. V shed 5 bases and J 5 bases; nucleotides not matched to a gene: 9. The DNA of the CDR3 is TGTGCCAGCAGTCCCGGACTAGCGGGGACCCGGGAGACCCAGTACTTC. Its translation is CASSPGLAGTRETQYF.

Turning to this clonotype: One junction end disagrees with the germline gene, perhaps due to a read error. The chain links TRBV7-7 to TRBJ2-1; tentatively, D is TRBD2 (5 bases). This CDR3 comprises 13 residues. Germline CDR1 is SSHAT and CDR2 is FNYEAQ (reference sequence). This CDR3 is CASSFGEYNEQFF. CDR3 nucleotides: TGTGCTAGCAGCTTCGGGGAATACAATGAGCAGTTCTTC.